This T cell receptor beta chain was identified in a study of sequential checkpoint blockade in melanoma. Study information: Randomization was 1:1 between first-line nivolumab→ipilimumab and ipilimumab→nivolumab.

V was clipped by 3 bases and J by 3 bases; unmatched bases: 8. Germline V CDR1 and CDR2: MNHEY, SMNVEV (reference sequence). This CDR3 is 15 amino acids long. As for treatment: randomized to nivolumab then ipilimumab (arm A) or the reverse (arm B). PBMC sorting kept live CD3+CD8+ cells without CD19 or CD56. Method: immunoSEQ multiplex PCR; TCRdb's copy keeps in-frame clones and lacks some. The data hold 8,900 or so clones, with roughly 90% observed a single time. Sequencing used CD8+ T cells sorted from blood (inferred from file names), obtained from a patient given nivolumab and ipilimumab in sequence. The rearrangement links TRBV27 to TRBJ2-7; 7 bases fit TRBD1. This TCR was recovered from a human donor with melanoma. The CDR3 loop is CASSLRGTASYEQYF. CDR3 nucleotide sequence: TGTGCCAGCAGTTTGAGGGGGACAGCTAGCTACGAGCAGTACTTC.